This T cell receptor beta chain came from a study of T cells in Graves' hyperthyroidism and ophthalmopathy. RNA transcripts served as the template for amplifying TCR beta CDR3 regions. With the HTBI primer set, the TCR CDR3 went through a first round of RT-PCR. TCRdb re-derived calls from the multiplex PCR reads in MiXCR, one entry per CDR3 protein. Of hundreds of thousands of distinct CDR3 sequences listed, approximately 15% were seen once; the top ten hold less than 6%. This clonotype occurred many times. The CDR3 contains 16 residues. Germline values: CDR1 SGHAT, CDR2 FQNNGV. The V and J ends lost 5 bases and 3 bases respectively, with 16 bases between them.

The chain recombines TRBV11-2 with TRBJ2-2; the D gene is possibly TRBD2 (6 bases). This receptor was obtained from a woman under 40 with Graves' hyperthyroidism that later progressed to Graves' ophthalmopathy. The specimen was blood. This CDR3 is CASSPRVAAYTGELFF. The CDR3 DNA is TGTGCCAGCAGCCCCAGGGTAGCGGCTTACACCGGGGAGCTGTTTTTT.